This TCR beta chain came from a study of shared clonotypes between healthy human individuals (dated by TCRdb to about 2020). Concerning the study at large: The cohort included a few men and a couple of women between 18 and 49 years of age. Per donor, three plates each were used for CD4 naive and CD4 memory, two for CD8 naive, and one for CD8 memory. To estimate repertoire size and how much clonotype sharing occurs between individuals, the study deeply sequenced the blood TCR repertoires of roughly 5 healthy adults. To increase sequencing depth and limit assay-specific biases, TCR repertoire library preparation and sequencing were carried out by different laboratories using diverse techniques. Each donor's leukapheresis produced roughly between roughly 0.85 and 10 billion PBMCs. Summary of the overall study and its limitations: Rarefaction of sorted-subset datasets indicated incomplete sequencing despite the large sequencing depth. Naive subsets generally had larger estimated clonotype richness than memory subsets did. Sampling was limited to blood, and TCR repertoires in tissue likely differ from TCR repertoires in blood. When a few donors were compared, the shared fraction of clonotypes was roughly 5% for naive CD4, 3% to 4% for naive CD8, about 2.4% for memory CD4, and 0.4% for memory CD8. Based on pairwise subsampling, the degree of clonotype sharing among donors was expected to be affected by sequencing depth. Higher generation probabilities were observed for clonotypes shared by all four sorted-subset donors than for non-shared clonotypes. Because the study included only a small number of donors, the genetic and exposure-history diversity represented was limited.

TCR CDR3 regions were amplified from genomic DNA by multiplex PCR using the deep immunoSEQ assay. For each cell subset, the extracted genomic DNA was distributed evenly across all wells of several immunoSEQ 96-well plates, and each plate served as one replicate. For sorted subsets, each replicate PCR was loaded with about 0.2 ug genomic DNA, equivalent to 25,000 to 35,000 T cell genomes. Purified libraries were measured with a Qubit 3.0 fluorometer, size-checked on a Bioanalyzer 2100, and measured again with the KAPA Library Quantification kit. Every immunoSEQ 96-well plate was sequenced on a separate single-read 150-cycle Illumina NextSeq 550 flow cell. The authors' pipeline ran thus. Because only junctional sequences without quality scores were contained in the immunoSEQ output, filtering matching that applied to full-length reads could not be performed. Sequences were annotated with PyIR, a Python wrapper for IgBLAST v1.9, using IMGT germline references to assign V/J genes and CDR3. Reads with weak V/J assignments (E-value above 1e-6), missing CDR3, stop codons, out-of-frame junctions, or ambiguous translated residues were removed. V3J clonotypes were defined as sequences sharing an identical inferred V gene, J gene, and CDR3 amino acid sequence. Percentage overlap between repertoires was calculated by dividing the number of shared unique clonotypes by the size of the smaller repertoire. Three approaches were used to assess repertoire richness: RTK rarefaction, the Chao1 estimator, and Recon v2.1 estimates of unobserved clonotypes. For all TCRbeta clonotypes obtained by the gDNA method from a few donors, generation probabilities were computed with OLGA. As stored in TCRdb, this immuneACCESS dataset retains in-frame rearrangements with V and J assigned. A fraction of the clones does not appear; measured against another copy, unresolved V genes explain less than half of the discrepancy, and the remainder lacks a known reason. D and trimming come from the DNA, and the V and J calls and clone size come from that table. This sample comprises millions of clones, 85% to 95% of them detected only once. The ten largest clones take up under 0.45% of the sample.

The donors were healthy, HIV-negative adults who had no recently reported acute infections or vaccinations. All donors were Caucasian adults living in Nashville, Tennessee, USA. Magnetic negative selection was used to enrich CD4+ T cells, after which naive cells were positively selected on CD45RA and the negative fraction became the memory subset. Blood was collected by leukapheresis, and PBMCs were isolated by Ficoll-Histopaque density gradient centrifugation and then cryopreserved in liquid nitrogen vapor phase. Analytical flow cytometry was used to check the purity and quantity of each magnetically sorted T cell population. Each sorted fraction had its genomic DNA isolated and then quantified by UV absorbance on a Nanodrop 2000c. V loses 4 bases, J loses 0 bases, and the germline ends lie 8 bases apart. Including cysteine and phenylalanine, the CDR3 has 14 amino acids. The sequence is cut down to CDR3 DNA, 42 bases in frame from base 1. The germline V gene gives CDR1 as SGHDT and CDR2 as YYEEEE.

A remark on this clone: Its target antigen remains unknown. No much larger clonotype is one base removed from it; base qualities were not supplied.

This sequence originates from a man younger than 35 in good health. Some clones in this sample may be carry-over from other donors' samples. Recombination joined TRBV5-6 with TRBJ2-1; tentative D gene TRBD1, with 5 bases matching. Sequenced input: naive CD4+ T cells from PBMCs. Explained via the paper, the cell subset or site label denotes: CD45RA+ positively selected. The CDR3 region: CASSPTDSYNEQFF. The DNA is TGTGCCAGCAGCCCGACAGACTCCTACAATGAGCAGTTCTTC.